These 21 T cell receptor beta chains came from one sample sequenced in a study of identical twins. TCRdb fed the 5' RACE reads into MiXCR, producing one record per CDR3 protein. This repertoire shows approximately 220,000 distinct CDR3 sequences, about 7.5% found once; its top ten account for around 5%. These records were also assigned to another study, of yellow fever vaccine responses in identical twins.

Sequenced sample: CD8+ T cells sorted from blood. The receptor source for this set is a woman under 30 in good health.

The chain carries TRBV28 and TRBJ2-7; TRBD2 agrees at 8 bases. Germline CDR1 reads MDHEN; CDR2 reads SYDVKM. Trimming removed 2 bases from V and 1 base from J; junction bases left unmatched: 7. This CDR3 spans 16 amino acids. The CDR3 DNA sequence: TGTGCCAGCAGTTTAATGGGACTAGACATTTCCTACGAGCAGTACTTC. Protein sequence: CASSLMGLDISYEQYF.

This clonotype was picked up a small number of times. This chain links TRBV2 with TRBJ1-3, with a weak D call TRBD1 (5 bases). The V end was cut by 8 bases, the J end by 2 bases, with 19 bases between. The germline gives CDR1 SNHLY, CDR2 FYNNEI. The CDR3 loop spans 16 amino acids. CDR3 in amino acids: CASLGDSRGPGNTIYF. CDR3 DNA: TGTGCCAGCTTGGGGGACTCCCGCGGCCCTGGAAACACCATATATTTT.

This clonotype was seen ten or more times. The chain carries TRBV7-2 and TRBJ1-5; possibly TRBD1 for D (5 bases). Germline assignment: CDR1 SGHTA and CDR2 FQGNSA. With 6 bases removed from V and 1 base from J, the gap between germline ends came to 13 bases. The CDR3 has 15 amino acids. Here the CDR3 DNA reads TGTGCCAGCAGGTCAGGGATTCGGAGCAATCAGCCCCAGCATTTT. This gives the protein CASRSGIRSNQPQHF.

In this sample, this clonotype turned up many times. V usage is TRBV12-3 or TRBV12-4 and J usage is TRBJ2-3; D gene ambiguous. Trimming cost V 1 base and J 3 bases, with 8 bases left between them. The CDR3 runs 14 residues. The CDR3 nucleotides read TGTGCCAGCAGTTTAGGTCGAGTTACAGATACGCAGTATTTT. Amino acids: CASSLGRVTDTQYF.

This chain uses TRBV6-5 with TRBJ1-4; maybe TRBD1 (5 bases). V lost 0 bases, J lost 7 bases, and 12 bases lay in between. This CDR3 contains 15 residues. Germline CDR1 and CDR2: MNHEY and SVGAGI. The CDR3 spells CASSYSGEFVEKLFF. The DNA of the CDR3 is TGTGCCAGCAGTTACTCGGGGGAGTTTGTTGAAAAACTGTTTTTT.

This clonotype has just a few counts. The rearrangement uses TRBV7-9 and TRBJ2-2, with 7 bases that match TRBD2. The CDR3 consists of 14 residues. The junction had 8 bases not matched to a gene; V was cut back by 7 bases and J by 6 bases. Germline V gene lookup returns CDR1 SEHNR and CDR2 FQNEAQ (reference sequence). This chain's CDR3 is CASNWGGSPGELFF. CDR3 bases: TGTGCCAGCAATTGGGGCGGGAGCCCCGGGGAGCTGTTTTTT.

This clonotype has a count of ten or more. V usage is TRBV2 and J usage is TRBJ2-7, with TRBD2 matching over 7 bases. Trimming at V came to 10 bases and at J to 0 bases, leaving 6 bases not matched to a gene. The CDR3 loop spans 13 amino acids. Germline V gene sequence: CDR1 SNHLY, CDR2 FYNNEI. CDR3 amino acids: CAMTSRLSYEQYF. The CDR3 region has the DNA TGTGCCATGACTAGCAGGCTCTCCTACGAGCAGTACTTC.

A few counts support this clonotype. CDR3 in amino acids: CSARELAGVYNEQFF. The CDR3, as DNA: TGCAGTGCTAGAGAGCTAGCGGGAGTCTACAATGAGCAGTTCTTC. The genes are TRBV20-1 and TRBJ2-1, with 10 bases matching TRBD2. Unmatched junction bases numbered 2, after V lost 0 bases and J lost 3 bases. CDR1 is DFQATT, CDR2 SNEGSKA, per germline (reference sequence). The CDR3 has 15 residues.

There are a few counts of this clonotype. The genes are TRBV27 and TRBJ2-5; either TRBD1 or TRBD2 may supply D (5 bases each). The germline CDR1 and CDR2 sequences are MNHEY and SMNVEV (reference sequence). The CDR3 totals 15 residues. The V and J ends lost 2 bases and 3 bases respectively, with 13 bases between them. The CDR3 nucleotides are TGTGCCAGCAGTTTAATGCCCCTGGGGGAAGAGACCCAGTACTTC. Translated: CASSLMPLGEETQYF.

This clonotype was seen only a few times. The chain has TRBV12-3 or TRBV12-4 and TRBJ2-7, with D perhaps given as TRBD1 or TRBD2 (5 bases each). V was cut by 3 bases and J by 5 bases, with 26 bases left in between. The CDR3 loop spans 18 amino acids. This CDR3 reads CASSFRDPREIRFDEQYF. DNA for the CDR3: TGTGCCAGCAGTTTTAGGGACCCTAGGGAGATCCGGTTCGACGAGCAGTACTTC.

In this sample, this clonotype turned up many times. The genes are TRBV29-1 and TRBJ1-4; a weak D match, TRBD1 (5 bases). Germline values: CDR1 SQVTM, CDR2 ANQGSEA. The CDR3 consists of 13 residues. Between the trimmed V and J ends, which lost 7 bases and 0 bases, there was a span of 9 bases. CDR3 in amino acids: CSGQLATNEKLFF. For the CDR3, the DNA is TGCAGCGGACAGCTAGCAACTAATGAAAAACTGTTTTTT.

V usage is TRBV20-1 and J usage is TRBJ2-2; no firm D call. Germline V gene sequence: CDR1 DFQATT, CDR2 SNEGSKA (reference sequence). The CDR3 has 16 residues. The V end was cut by 2 bases, the J end by 4 bases, with 17 bases between. Written as DNA, the CDR3 is TGCAGTGCTAGAAATGGGCCCCGTGAGAGCACCGGGGAGCTGTTTTTT. This sequence encodes CSARNGPRESTGELFF.

This clonotype has just a few counts. This chain uses TRBV6-5 with TRBJ2-2; D gene ambiguous. Germline CDR1 and CDR2: MNHEY and SVGAGI. The CDR3 spans 13 residues. The ends were cut back, 4 bases at V and 7 bases at J, with 10 bases in the middle. This CDR3 is CASSWPGRGELFF. In DNA, the CDR3 is TGTGCCAGCAGTTGGCCGGGCCGCGGGGAGCTGTTTTTT.

This clonotype was found a few times. The chain carries TRBV12-3 or TRBV12-4 and TRBJ1-2; TRBD1 is a possible D gene (6 bases). CDR3 size: 15 residues. Trimming pared 6 bases from V and 4 bases from J, leaving 18 bases between. CDR3 sequence reads: CASRPSAGTLYGYTF. DNA of the CDR3: TGTGCCAGCAGGCCGAGTGCCGGGACACTCTATGGCTACACCTTC.

There are many counts of this clonotype. V is TRBV20-1 and J is TRBJ2-1; D might be TRBD2 (5 bases). There are 15 residues in the CDR3. The ends were cut back, 5 bases at V and 3 bases at J, with 17 bases in the middle. Germline CDR1 reads DFQATT; CDR2 reads SNEGSKA (reference sequence). CDR3: CSAAEGPSIYNEQFF. CDR3 coding DNA: TGCAGTGCTGCCGAGGGTCCCTCAATCTACAATGAGCAGTTCTTC.

There are a few counts of this clonotype. This rearrangement joins TRBV4-1 to TRBJ2-3, with D possibly matching TRBD2 (6 bases). Germline lookup yields CDR1 MGHRA and CDR2 YSYEKL. V was shortened by 3 bases and J by 0 bases, with 10 bases between the two germline ends. This CDR3 region has 15 residues. The DNA of the CDR3 is TGCGCCAGCAGCCAGGCCGGGACTAGCACAGATACGCAGTATTTT. Translation gives CASSQAGTSTDTQYF.

At least ten counts were recorded for this clonotype. The chain has TRBV5-6 and TRBJ1-6; TRBD1 matches 9 bases. The CDR3 covers 15 residues. Per the germline V gene, CDR1 is SGHDT and CDR2 is YYEEEE. Unmatched junction bases numbered 9, after V lost 3 bases and J lost 11 bases. The CDR3 is CASSSPGQGSTPLHF. DNA of the CDR3: TGTGCCAGCAGCTCCCCGGGACAGGGATCGACACCCCTCCACTTT.

This clonotype appeared a few times. The chain has TRBV5-1 and TRBJ2-1, with D hard to call. The V end was cut by 7 bases, the J end by 4 bases, with 15 bases between. The CDR3 sequence is 14 residues long. The germline CDR1 and CDR2 sequences are SGHRS and YFSETQ. CDR3 DNA: TGCGCCAGCCAGTTGGCCCCATCTTACAATGAGCAGTTCTTC. Its protein product is CASQLAPSYNEQFF. The full variable domain, in which reference TRBV5-1 and TRBJ2-1 provide the parts outside the CDR3, is KAGVTQTPRYLIKTRGQQVTLSCSPISGHRSVSWYQQTPGQGLQFLFEYFSETQRNKGNFPGRFSGRQFSNSRSEMNVSTLELGDSALYLCASQLAPSYNEQFFGPGTRLTVL.

At least ten counts were recorded for this clonotype. The chain uses TRBV7-8 and TRBJ1-1; TRBD1 is a possible D gene (6 bases). CDR1 SGHVS and CDR2 FQNEAQ come from the germline V gene. The CDR3 spans 15 residues. The V end was cut by 5 bases, the J end by 0 bases, with 13 bases between. The CDR3 protein is CASSTRQVMNTEAFF. The CDR3 DNA is TGTGCCAGCAGCACCCGACAGGTCATGAACACTGAAGCTTTCTTT.

The chain recombines TRBV7-9 with TRBJ2-1, with 11 bases identical to TRBD2. The CDR3 consists of 17 residues. The J segment lost 11 bases and the V segment lost 5 bases, leaving 17 bases of the junction unmatched. CDR1 is SEHNR and CDR2 is FQNEAQ in the germline V gene (reference sequence). CDR3 sequence reads: CASSPRTSGPFTGQQFF. CDR3 nucleotides: TGTGCCAGCAGCCCCCGGACTAGCGGGCCCTTTACAGGTCAGCAGTTCTTC.

This clonotype has more than one count but fewer than ten. The chain recombines TRBV7-9 with TRBJ2-7; 8 bases match TRBD2. The CDR3 is 17 amino acids. V gave up 4 bases and J gave up 0 bases; unmatched junction bases: 11. Germline lookup yields CDR1 SEHNR and CDR2 FQNEAQ (reference sequence). The chain's CDR3 is CASSSGESGLASYEQYV. CDR3 DNA sequence: TGTGCCAGCAGCTCGGGAGAAAGTGGACTAGCCTCCTACGAGCAGTACGTC.